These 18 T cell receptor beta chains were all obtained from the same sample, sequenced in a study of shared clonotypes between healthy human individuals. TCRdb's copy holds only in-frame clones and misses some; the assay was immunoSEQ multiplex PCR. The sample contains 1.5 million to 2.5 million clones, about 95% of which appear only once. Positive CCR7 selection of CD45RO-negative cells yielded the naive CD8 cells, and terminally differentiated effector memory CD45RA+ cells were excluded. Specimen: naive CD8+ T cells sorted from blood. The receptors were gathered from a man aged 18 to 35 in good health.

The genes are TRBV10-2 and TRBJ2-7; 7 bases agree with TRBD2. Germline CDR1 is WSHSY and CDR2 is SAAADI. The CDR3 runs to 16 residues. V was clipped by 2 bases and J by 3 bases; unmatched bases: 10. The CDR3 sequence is CASSEVAGADFYEQYF. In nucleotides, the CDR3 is TGCGCCAGCAGTGAGGTAGCGGGTGCGGATTTCTACGAGCAGTACTTC.

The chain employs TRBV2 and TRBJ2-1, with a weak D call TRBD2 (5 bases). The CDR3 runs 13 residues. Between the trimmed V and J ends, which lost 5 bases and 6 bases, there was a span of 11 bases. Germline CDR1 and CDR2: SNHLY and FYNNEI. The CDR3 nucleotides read TGTGCCAGCAGTCTACTAGTAGCCAATGAGCAGTTCTTC. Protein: CASSLLVANEQFF.

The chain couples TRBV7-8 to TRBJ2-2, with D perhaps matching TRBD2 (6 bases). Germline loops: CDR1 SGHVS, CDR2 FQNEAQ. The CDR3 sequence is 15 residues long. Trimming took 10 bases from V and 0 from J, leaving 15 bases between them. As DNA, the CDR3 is TGTGCCATCCCGGTGGGGGACTCGAACACCGGGGAGCTGTTTTTT. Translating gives CAIPVGDSNTGELFF.

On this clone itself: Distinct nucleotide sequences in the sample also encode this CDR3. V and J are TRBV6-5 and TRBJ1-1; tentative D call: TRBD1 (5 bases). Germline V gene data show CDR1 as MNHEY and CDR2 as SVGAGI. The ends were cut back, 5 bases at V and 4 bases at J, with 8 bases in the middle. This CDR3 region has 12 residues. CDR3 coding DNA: TGTGCCAGCAGTCATAGGGGCACTGAAGCTTTCTTT. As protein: CASSHRGTEAFF.

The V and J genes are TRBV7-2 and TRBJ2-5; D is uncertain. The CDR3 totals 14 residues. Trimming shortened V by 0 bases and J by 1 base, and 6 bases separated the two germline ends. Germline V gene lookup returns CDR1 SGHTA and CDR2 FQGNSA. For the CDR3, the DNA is TGTGCCAGCAGCTTAGCGGGGTTCCAAGAGACCCAGTACTTC. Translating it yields CASSLAGFQETQYF.

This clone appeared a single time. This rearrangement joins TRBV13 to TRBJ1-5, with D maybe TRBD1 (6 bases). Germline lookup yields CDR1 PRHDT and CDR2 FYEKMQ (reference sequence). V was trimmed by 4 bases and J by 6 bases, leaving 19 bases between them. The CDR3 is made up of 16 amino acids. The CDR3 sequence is CASSCRDNSSIQPQHF. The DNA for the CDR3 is TGTGCCAGCAGCTGCCGGGACAACTCTAGTATTCAGCCCCAGCATTTT.

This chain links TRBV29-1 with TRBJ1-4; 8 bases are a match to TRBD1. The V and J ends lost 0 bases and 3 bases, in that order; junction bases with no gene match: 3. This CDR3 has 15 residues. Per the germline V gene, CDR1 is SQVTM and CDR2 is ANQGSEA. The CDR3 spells CSVEDRGQANEKLFF. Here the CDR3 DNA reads TGCAGCGTTGAAGACAGGGGGCAGGCTAATGAAAAACTGTTTTTT.

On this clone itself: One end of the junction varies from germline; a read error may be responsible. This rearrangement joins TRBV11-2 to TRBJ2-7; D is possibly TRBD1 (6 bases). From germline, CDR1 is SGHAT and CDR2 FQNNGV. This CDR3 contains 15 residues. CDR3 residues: CASSLSGGPSNEQYF. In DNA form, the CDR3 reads TGTGCCAGCAGCTTATCTGGGGGCCCCTCCAACGAGCAGTACTTC.

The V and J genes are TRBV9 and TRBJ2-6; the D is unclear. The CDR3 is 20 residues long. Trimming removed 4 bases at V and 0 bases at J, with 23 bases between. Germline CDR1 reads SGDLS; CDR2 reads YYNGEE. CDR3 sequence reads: CASSHLLRSDPISGANVLTF. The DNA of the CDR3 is TGTGCCAGCAGCCATCTATTGAGGTCCGATCCCATCTCTGGGGCCAACGTCCTGACTTTC. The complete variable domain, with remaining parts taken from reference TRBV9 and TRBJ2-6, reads DSGVTQTPKHLITATGQRVTLRCSPRSGDLSVYWYQQSLDQGLQFLIQYYNGEERAKGNILERFSAQQFPDLHSELNLSSLELGDSALYFCASSHLLRSDPISGANVLTFGAGSRLTVL.

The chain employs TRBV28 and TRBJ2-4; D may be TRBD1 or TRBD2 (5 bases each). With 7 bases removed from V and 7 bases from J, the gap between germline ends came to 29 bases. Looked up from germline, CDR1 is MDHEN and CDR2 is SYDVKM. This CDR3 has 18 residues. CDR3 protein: CASTSPDPGTEARNIQYF. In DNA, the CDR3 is TGTGCCAGCACGTCCCCCGACCCCGGGACGGAGGCGAGGAACATTCAGTACTTC.

CDR3 residues: CASSLRLENSETQYF. The DNA of the CDR3 is TGTGCCAGCAGCCTGAGACTAGAGAATAGTGAGACCCAGTACTTC. V is TRBV4-2 and J is TRBJ2-5, with D maybe TRBD2 (6 bases). V dropped 4 bases and J dropped 5 bases, with 17 bases sitting between them. CDR3 length equals 15 residues. Germline V gene data show CDR1 as LGHNA and CDR2 as YNFKEQ.

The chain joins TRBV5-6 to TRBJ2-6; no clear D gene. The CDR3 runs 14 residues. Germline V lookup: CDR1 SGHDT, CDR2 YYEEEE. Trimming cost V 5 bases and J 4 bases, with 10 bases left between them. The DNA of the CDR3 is TGTGCCAGCAGTGATCCGGAAGGGGCCAACGTCCTGACTTTC. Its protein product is CASSDPEGANVLTF.

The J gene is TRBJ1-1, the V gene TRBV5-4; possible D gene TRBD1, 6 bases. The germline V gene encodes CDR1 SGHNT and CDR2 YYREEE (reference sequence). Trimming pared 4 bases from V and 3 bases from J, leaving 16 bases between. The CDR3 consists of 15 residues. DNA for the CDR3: TGTGCCAGCAGCGTGGGACACGGGGCGGACACTGAAGCTTTCTTT. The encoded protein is CASSVGHGADTEAFF.

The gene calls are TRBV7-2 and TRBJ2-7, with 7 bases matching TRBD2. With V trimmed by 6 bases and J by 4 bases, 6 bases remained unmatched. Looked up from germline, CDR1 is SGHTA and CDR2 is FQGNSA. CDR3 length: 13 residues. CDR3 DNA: TGTGCCAGCAGAGGGCGGGAGCGTTACGAGCAGTACTTC. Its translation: CASRGRERYEQYF.

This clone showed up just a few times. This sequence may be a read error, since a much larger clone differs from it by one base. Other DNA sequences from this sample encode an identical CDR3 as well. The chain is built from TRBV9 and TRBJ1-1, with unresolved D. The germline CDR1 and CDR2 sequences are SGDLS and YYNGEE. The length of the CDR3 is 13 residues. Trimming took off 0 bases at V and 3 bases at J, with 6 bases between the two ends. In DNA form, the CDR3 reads TGTGCCAGCAGCGTAGGGGGTGACACTGAAGCTTTCTTT. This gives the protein CASSVGGDTEAFF. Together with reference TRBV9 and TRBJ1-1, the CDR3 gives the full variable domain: DSGVTQTPKHLITATGQRVTLRCSPRSGDLSVYWYQQSLDQGLQFLIQYYNGEERAKGNILERFSAQQFPDLHSELNLSSLELGDSALYFCASSVGGDTEAFFGQGTRLTVV.

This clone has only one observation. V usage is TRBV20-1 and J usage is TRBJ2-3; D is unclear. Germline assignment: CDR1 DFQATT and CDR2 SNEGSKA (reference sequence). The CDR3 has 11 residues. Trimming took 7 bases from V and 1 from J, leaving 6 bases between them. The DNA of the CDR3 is TGCAGTGAGGGCGGCACAGATACGCAGTATTTT. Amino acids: CSEGGTDTQYF.

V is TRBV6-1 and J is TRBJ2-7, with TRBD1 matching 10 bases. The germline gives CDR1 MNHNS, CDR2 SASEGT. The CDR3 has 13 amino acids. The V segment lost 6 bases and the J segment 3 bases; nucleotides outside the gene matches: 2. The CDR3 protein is CASRDRGFYEQYF. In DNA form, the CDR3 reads TGTGCCAGCAGGGACAGGGGGTTCTACGAGCAGTACTTC.

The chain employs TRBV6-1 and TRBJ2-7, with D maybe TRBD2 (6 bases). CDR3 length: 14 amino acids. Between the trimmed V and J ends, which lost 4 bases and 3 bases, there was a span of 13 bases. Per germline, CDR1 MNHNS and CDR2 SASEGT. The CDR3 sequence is CASSVTGLGYEQYF. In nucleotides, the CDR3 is TGTGCCAGCAGTGTCACGGGACTGGGCTACGAGCAGTACTTC.